This section outlines one T cell receptor beta chain sequence together with its context. Seattle-derived patients entered the study during active infection and were followed longitudinally. This record comes from a study of blood T cell repertoires in COVID-19. Study summary: Samples taken during acute and convalescent COVID-19 were collected in the United States, Italy and Spain. Sources were T cells, B-cell-depleted T cells, or PBMCs; the material itself was cDNA or gDNA.

Original handling: Nucleated cell number was recorded as an estimate derived from reference gene primer amplification. Some clones are missing from TCRdb's copy, which holds only in-frame ones; the method was immunoSEQ multiplex PCR. V and J calls and clone size are copied from that table; D and trimming were computed from the DNA. Of almost 300,000 clones in the sample, around nine tenths were seen once. The CDR3 has 15 residues. Germline CDR1 and CDR2: MNHEY and SVGEGT. V was clipped by 5 bases and J by 5 bases; unmatched bases: 5. The source of this sequence is a woman aged 25-40 years with COVID-19, enrolled during active disease. The specimen sequenced was peripheral blood. The J gene is TRBJ1-5, the V gene TRBV6-2 or TRBV6-3, with 11 positions matching TRBD1. The CDR3 bases are TGTGCCAGCAGTGGACAGGGGGCCATTTATCAGCCCCAGCATTTT. Protein: CASSGQGAIYQPQHF.